The rows below give T cell receptor beta chains drawn from one sample of a study of molecular identifiers for immune sequencing clone quantification. TCRdb reanalysed the PCR reads using MiXCR and keeps one entry per CDR3 protein. Found here are some 590,000 distinct CDR3 sequences, about 25% of them singletons; the top ten hold roughly 0.83%. Sequencing used naive CD8+ T cells from blood, with Jurkat cell RNA spiked in. The receptors here all came from a human donor in good health. Some libraries in this study had Jurkat cell RNA spiked in. CDR3s include the opening cysteine and the closing phenylalanine or tryptophan. A D gene is named only where the DNA matches it firmly. Rows give clone size only sometimes, using once, few, many, or a class for an expanded clone.

clone_size j_call d_call v_call cdr3_aa cdr3_nt
many TRBJ2-7 TRBD1 TRBV27 CASSHGQGLYEQYF TGTGCCAGCAGCCATGGACAGGGACTCTACGAGCAGTACTTC
many TRBJ2-7 TRBD2 TRBV7-9 CASSPRTSGMLLSDEQYF TGTGCCAGCAGCCCCCGGACTAGCGGGATGCTCCTTTCGGACGAGCAGTACTTC
many TRBJ2-3 NA TRBV24-1 CATREQDTQYF TGTGCCACCAGGGAGCAAGATACGCAGTATTTT
many TRBJ1-1 NA TRBV6-5 CASTTQAGQTEAFF TGTGCCAGCACCACCCAGGCAGGGCAGACTGAAGCTTTCTTT
NA TRBJ2-7 NA TRBV5-1 CASRWTATGDYEQYF TGCGCCAGCAGATGGACCGCGACGGGGGACTACGAGCAGTACTTC
NA TRBJ2-1 TRBD2 TRBV6-2/TRBV6-3 CASSYGRGGGVEQFF TGTGCCAGCAGTTACGGCCGGGGCGGGGGGGTTGAGCAGTTCTTC
many TRBJ1-1 NA TRBV9 CASSVDEGLTEAFF TGTGCCAGCAGCGTAGATGAGGGGCTTACTGAAGCTTTCTTT
few TRBJ2-7 TRBD2 TRBV5-4 CASSLVWGTSGNYERYF TGTGCCAGCAGCTTGGTCTGGGGGACTAGCGGCAACTACGAGCGGTACTTC
many TRBJ1-1 TRBD1 TRBV3-1 CASSHGDRGGTEAFF TGTGCCAGCAGCCATGGGGACAGGGGCGGCACTGAAGCTTTCTTT
many TRBJ2-5 TRBD2 TRBV7-2 CASSLGPGGQETQYF TGTGCCAGCAGCTTAGGGCCGGGGGGGCAAGAGACCCAGTACTTC
many TRBJ1-3 NA TRBV4-3 CASSQDSGTSGNTIYF TGCGCCAGCAGCCAAGATTCAGGGACCTCTGGAAACACCATATATTTT